What follows are 2 T cell receptor beta chains derived from one specimen sequenced in a study of cytotoxic CD8 clonotypes in ibrutinib-treated CLL (dated by TCRdb to the early 2020s). Library preparation employed the immunoSEQ multiplex PCR assay. This immuneACCESS table, as held by TCRdb, lists in-frame sequences with V and J called but not all clones. Of the missing ones, under half trace to an unresolved V gene in checked studies; the others have no known cause. The sample includes over 140,000 clones, with 80% observed a single time. The top ten constitute around 7.6% of the sample. The source was PBMCs, collected after 36 months of ibrutinib treatment. These receptors originate from a human donor with chronic lymphocytic leukemia.

The chain uses TRBV6-1 and TRBJ2-7; 9 positions agree with TRBD1. Per germline, CDR1 MNHNS and CDR2 SASEGT. The J segment lost 3 bases and the V segment lost 8 bases, leaving 8 bases of the junction unmatched. The CDR3 length is 14 residues. CDR3 coding DNA: TGTGCCAGCCTCCCCCGACAGGGGGTCTACGAGCAGTACTTC. It is translated as CASLPRQGVYEQYF.

This chain links TRBV27 with TRBJ1-1; D remains ambiguous. Germline CDR1 is MNHEY and CDR2 is SMNVEV (reference sequence). V lost 0 bases, J lost 1 base, and 9 bases lay in between. This CDR3 has 15 amino acids. The CDR3 spells CASSLSYTRNTEAFF. CDR3 bases: TGTGCCAGCAGTTTATCGTACACTCGGAACACTGAAGCTTTCTTT.